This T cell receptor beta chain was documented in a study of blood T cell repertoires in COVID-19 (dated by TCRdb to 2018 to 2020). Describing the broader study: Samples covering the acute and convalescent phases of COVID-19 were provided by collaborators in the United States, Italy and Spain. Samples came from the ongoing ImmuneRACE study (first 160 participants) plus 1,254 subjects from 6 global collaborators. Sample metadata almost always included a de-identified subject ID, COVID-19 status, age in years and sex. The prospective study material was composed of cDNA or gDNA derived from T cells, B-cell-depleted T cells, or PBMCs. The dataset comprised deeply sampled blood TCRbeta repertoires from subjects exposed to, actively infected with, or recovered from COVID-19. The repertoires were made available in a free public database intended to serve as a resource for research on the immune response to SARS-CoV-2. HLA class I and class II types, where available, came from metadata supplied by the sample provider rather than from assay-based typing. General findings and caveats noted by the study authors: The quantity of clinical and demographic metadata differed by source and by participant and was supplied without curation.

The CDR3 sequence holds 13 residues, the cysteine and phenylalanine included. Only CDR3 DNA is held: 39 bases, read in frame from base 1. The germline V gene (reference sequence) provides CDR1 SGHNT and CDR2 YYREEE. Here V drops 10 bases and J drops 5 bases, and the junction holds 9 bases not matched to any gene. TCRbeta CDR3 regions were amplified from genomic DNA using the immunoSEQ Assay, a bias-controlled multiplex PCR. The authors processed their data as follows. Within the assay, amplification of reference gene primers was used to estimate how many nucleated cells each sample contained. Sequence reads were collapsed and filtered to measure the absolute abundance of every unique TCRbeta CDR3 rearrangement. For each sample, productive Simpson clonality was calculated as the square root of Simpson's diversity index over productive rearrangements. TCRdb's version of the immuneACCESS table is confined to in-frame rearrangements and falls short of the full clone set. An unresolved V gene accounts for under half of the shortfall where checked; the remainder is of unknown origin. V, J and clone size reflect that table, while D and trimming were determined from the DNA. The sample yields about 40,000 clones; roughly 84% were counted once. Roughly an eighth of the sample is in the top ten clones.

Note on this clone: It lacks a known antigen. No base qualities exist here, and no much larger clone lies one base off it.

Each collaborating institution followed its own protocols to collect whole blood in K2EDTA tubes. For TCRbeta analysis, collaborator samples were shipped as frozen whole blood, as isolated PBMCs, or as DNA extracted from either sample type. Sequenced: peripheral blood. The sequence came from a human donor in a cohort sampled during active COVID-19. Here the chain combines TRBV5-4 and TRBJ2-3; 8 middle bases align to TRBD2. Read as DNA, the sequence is TGTGCCGCGAGGGCGGGGGGTATAGATACGCAGTATTTT. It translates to CAARAGGIDTQYF.